The rows below give T cell receptor beta chains drawn from one sample of a study of blood T cell repertoires in COVID-19. Profiled with immunoSEQ multiplex PCR; TCRdb holds only in-frame clones, not every one. The repertoire holds more than 300,000 clones, roughly 88% seen once, with approximately 1.5% in the top ten. Input material: peripheral blood. These receptor sequences come from a woman aged 50 to 65 with acute or convalescent COVID-19. The CDR3 runs from the conserved cysteine through the conserved F or W. Each record gives: D gene, J gene, V gene, clone size, CDR3 DNA, CDR3 protein. A D gene is named only where the DNA matches it firmly. The size field is filled for only some rows; it gives once, few, many or a size class.

NA	TRBJ1-1	TRBV19	NA	TGTGCCAGTACTGGCAGGGAAGGGACTGAAGCTTTCTTT	CASTGREGTEAFF
NA	TRBJ1-1	TRBV15	NA	TGTGCCACCAGCAGGGACAACCAAAACACTGAAGCTTTCTTT	CATSRDNQNTEAFF
NA	TRBJ2-7	TRBV18	NA	TGTGCCAGCTCATTATCCCAGGCGGGAAACACCTACGAGCAGTACTTC	CASSLSQAGNTYEQYF
NA	TRBJ1-1	TRBV2	NA	TGTGCCAGCAGTGAAGAGGGGATCACTGAAGCTTTCTTT	CASSEEGITEAFF
TRBD1	TRBJ2-4	TRBV7-9	few	TGTGCCAGCAGCCCCGGACAGGGGGCGCCCCCTTTAGCCAAAAACATTCAGTACTTC	CASSPGQGAPPLAKNIQYF
NA	TRBJ2-1	TRBV19	NA	TGTGCCAGTAGTATTTCGGGAGATGACTACAATGAGCAGTTCTTC	CASSISGDDYNEQFF
TRBD1	TRBJ1-1	TRBV6-5	NA	TGTGCCAGCAGTTACTCCGGGACAGGGAACACTGAAGCTTTCTTT	CASSYSGTGNTEAFF
TRBD2	TRBJ2-1	TRBV15	few	TGTGCCACCAGCAGAGGCGGGACTAGCGGGAGAGCTGAGCAGTTCTTC	CATSRGGTSGRAEQFF
TRBD1	TRBJ1-2	TRBV28	NA	TGTGCCAGCAGTTCATCCCCTGGGACAGGGAAAGGCTACACCTTC	CASSSSPGTGKGYTF
TRBD2	TRBJ2-1	TRBV19	NA	TGTGCCAGTAAGATCCTAGCGGGGCCTTACAATGAGCAGTTCTTC	CASKILAGPYNEQFF
TRBD1	TRBJ2-5	TRBV5-6	NA	TGTGCCAGCAGCTGGGGACAGGGCCTGTACCAAGAGACCCAGTACTTC	CASSWGQGLYQETQYF
TRBD2	TRBJ2-3	TRBV27	NA	TGTGCCAGCAGTATACTACTAGCGGGGGGCCCAGATACGCAGTATTTT	CASSILLAGGPDTQYF
NA	TRBJ1-2	TRBV7-2	NA	TGTGCCAGCAGCTTAGACCAGGCGACCAACTATGGCTACACCTTC	CASSLDQATNYGYTF
TRBD2	TRBJ2-7	TRBV7-9	NA	TGTGCCAGCACCAGGACGGGGAGGGCCTACGAGCAGTACTTC	CASTRTGRAYEQYF
NA	TRBJ2-3	TRBV28	NA	TGTGCCAGCAGTTTGTTGGCCACAGAGGATACGCAGTATTTT	CASSLLATEDTQYF
NA	TRBJ1-5	TRBV7-6	NA	TGTGCCAGCAGCAGCAGGGGCAATCAGCCCCAGCATTTT	CASSSRGNQPQHF
TRBD2	TRBJ2-1	TRBV7-2	NA	TGTGCCAGCAGCCCCGGACTAGCGGGATATGGTGAGCAGTTCTTC	CASSPGLAGYGEQFF
NA	TRBJ1-1	TRBV20-1	NA	TGCAGTGCTTCCGGACAGGAAGCTTTCTTT	CSASGQEAFF
NA	TRBJ1-5	TRBV24-1	once	TGTGCCACCAGTGCGGGGAATCAGCCCCAGCATTTT	CATSAGNQPQHF
NA	TRBJ1-3	TRBV28	NA	TGTGCCAGCAGGACATCGGGGGGAACGGAAAACACCATATATTTT	CASRTSGGTENTIYF
TRBD2	TRBJ2-2	TRBV7-2	NA	TGTGCCAGCAGCTGGGGACTAGCGGGGGGTGACACCGGGGAGCTGTTTTTT	CASSWGLAGGDTGELFF
NA	TRBJ2-1	TRBV27	NA	TGTGCCAGCAGTTTTAAAAGGTCTAGTTCCTACAATGAGCAGTTCTTC	CASSFKRSSSYNEQFF
NA	TRBJ2-3	TRBV5-1	NA	TGCGCCAGCAGCTTGAGCCTAACCCCAGATACGCAGTATTTT	CASSLSLTPDTQYF
NA	TRBJ2-3	TRBV21-1	NA	TGTGCCAGCAGCAAAGGGGGGGGAGGTGTGACAGATACGCAGTATTTT	CASSKGGGGVTDTQYF
TRBD2	TRBJ2-1	TRBV30	NA	TGTGCCTGGAGGGAGACTAGCGGGATCTACAATGAGCAGTTCTTC	CAWRETSGIYNEQFF